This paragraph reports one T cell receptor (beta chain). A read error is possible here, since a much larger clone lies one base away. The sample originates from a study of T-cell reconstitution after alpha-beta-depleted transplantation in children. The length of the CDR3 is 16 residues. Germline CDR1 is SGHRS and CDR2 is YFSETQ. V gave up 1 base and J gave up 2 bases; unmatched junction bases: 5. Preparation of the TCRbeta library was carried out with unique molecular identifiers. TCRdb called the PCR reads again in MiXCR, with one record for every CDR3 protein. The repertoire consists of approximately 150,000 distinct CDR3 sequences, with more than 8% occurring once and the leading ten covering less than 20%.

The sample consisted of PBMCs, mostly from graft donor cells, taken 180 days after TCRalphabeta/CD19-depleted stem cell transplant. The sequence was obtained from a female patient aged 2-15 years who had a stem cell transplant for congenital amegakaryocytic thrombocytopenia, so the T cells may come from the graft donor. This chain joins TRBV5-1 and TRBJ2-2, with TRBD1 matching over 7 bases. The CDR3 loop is CASSLPTGLNTGELFF. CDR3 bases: TGCGCCAGCAGCTTGCCGACAGGGTTAAACACCGGGGAGCTGTTTTTT.